This entry lists 9 T cell receptor beta chains sequenced from one sample in a study of shared clonotypes between healthy human individuals (dated by TCRdb to 2020 to 2021). Library method: the immunoSEQ multiplex PCR assay. TCRdb stores this immuneACCESS table with in-frame sequences only. Part of the clones is absent; in the studies checked, under half of the shortfall reflects unresolved V genes, and no reason is known for the rest. The sample has roughly 2,300,000 clones on record, less than 95% of them singletons. Jointly, the top ten make up about 0.36% of the sample. The sequencing sample was made of naive CD4+ T cells from PBMCs. The cell subset or site label on this specimen signifies: CD45RA+ positively selected. These receptors were collected from a man younger than 30 in good health. Some clones in this sample may be carry-over from other donors' samples.

The chain couples TRBV28 to TRBJ2-4; D is ambiguous. The germline V gene encodes CDR1 MDHEN and CDR2 SYDVKM. V lost 6 bases and J 0 bases, leaving 15 bases between the germline ends. The CDR3 extends over 16 amino acids. CDR3 sequence: CASSKTTTLAKNIQYF. The CDR3 nucleotides are TGTGCCAGCAGCAAAACTACCACCTTAGCCAAAAACATTCAGTACTTC.

The chain recombines TRBV27 with TRBJ2-3; D is tentatively TRBD1 or TRBD2 (5 bases each). This CDR3 region has 14 residues. With 4 bases removed from V and 5 bases from J, the gap between germline ends came to 13 bases. Germline CDR1 and CDR2: MNHEY and SMNVEV (reference sequence). DNA for the CDR3: TGTGCCAGCAGTTCGTGGTCGAGGGGAGATACGCAGTATTTT. Amino acid sequence: CASSSWSRGDTQYF.

The chain couples TRBV5-6 to TRBJ1-1; D is unresolved. Per the germline V gene, CDR1 is SGHDT and CDR2 is YYEEEE. This CDR3 is 13 amino acids long. V lost 0 bases and J lost 4, with 7 bases in between. The CDR3 nucleotides read TGTGCCAGCAGCTTGGGGCATGCCACTGAAGCTTTCTTT. This translates into CASSLGHATEAFF.

The rearrangement uses TRBV7-9 and TRBJ1-5; tentative D call: TRBD1 (6 bases). The V end was cut by 4 bases, the J end by 3 bases, with 10 bases between. The CDR3 runs 14 residues. Per germline, CDR1 SEHNR and CDR2 FQNEAQ (reference sequence). The CDR3 spells CASSSGASNQPQHF. In nucleotides, the CDR3 is TGTGCCAGCAGCTCAGGGGCCTCCAATCAGCCCCAGCATTTT.

J is TRBJ2-7 and V is TRBV7-9, with D perhaps TRBD1 or TRBD2 (6 bases each). CDR3 size: 15 residues. With 1 base removed from V and 5 bases from J, the gap between germline ends came to 15 bases. CDR1 is SEHNR and CDR2 is FQNEAQ in the germline V gene (reference sequence). In DNA form, the CDR3 reads TGTGCCAGCAGCTTAGGGACCGGGGGCAGCCACGAGCAGTACTTC. Translating gives CASSLGTGGSHEQYF.

V and J are TRBV12-5 and TRBJ1-1; 9 bases agree with TRBD1. CDR1 and CDR2 from the germline V gene are LGHNT and FRNRAP. There are 16 residues in the CDR3. Unmatched junction bases numbered 9, after V lost 3 bases and J lost 4 bases. The CDR3 DNA reads TGTGCTAGTGGTTTTATGACAGGGGGTTGGCGCACTGAAGCTTTCTTT. Translation gives CASGFMTGGWRTEAFF.

The chain couples TRBV6-6 to TRBJ2-7, with D hard to call. CDR1 MNHNY and CDR2 SVGAGI come from the germline V gene (reference sequence). This CDR3 is built from 15 residues. Trimming stripped 5 bases from V and 1 base from J, with 15 bases between. The CDR3 coding sequence is TGTGCCAGCAGTCGCCCGAGCGCTCCTTCCTACGAGCAGTACTTC. It yields the protein CASSRPSAPSYEQYF.

The chain has TRBV6-6 and TRBJ1-3; D call uncertain. The CDR3 is 14 residues long. V lost 8 bases and J 0 bases, leaving 11 bases between the germline ends. Germline CDR1 MNHNY, CDR2 SVGAGI (reference sequence). In DNA form, the CDR3 reads TGTGCCAGCCGGGAGAGGAGCTCTGGAAACACCATATATTTT. Amino acids: CASRERSSGNTIYF.

The J gene is TRBJ2-1, the V gene TRBV10-2; 8 bases line up with TRBD2. The CDR3 extends over 14 amino acids. The germline gives CDR1 WSHSY, CDR2 SAAADI. Losses at the gene ends were 7 bases for V and 3 bases for J; bases not matched to a gene: 5. CDR3: CASKRREDYNEQFF. In nucleotides, the CDR3 is TGCGCCAGCAAACGGCGGGAGGACTACAATGAGCAGTTCTTC.